This T cell receptor beta chain was recovered during a study of technical replicates of blood from several donors. Produced via immunoSEQ multiplex PCR; TCRdb's table is partial and in-frame only. The table shows 84,000 or so clones, with 97% occurring only once. J lost 1 base, V lost 1 base, and 11 bases had no gene match. The CDR3 contains 18 residues. Germline loops: CDR1 MDHEN, CDR2 SYDVKM. This receptor was taken from a human donor in good health. Material: T cells isolated from PBMCs. The chain carries TRBV28 and TRBJ1-1, with 8 bases that match TRBD1. CDR3 sequence reads: CASSLSRTGRGRNTEAFF. CDR3 in DNA: TGTGCCAGCAGTTTATCCAGGACAGGGAGGGGTAGGAACACTGAAGCTTTCTTT. Complete variable domain (other parts from reference TRBV28 and TRBJ1-1): DVKVTQSSRYLVKRTGEKVFLECVQDMDHENMFWYRQDPGLGLRLIYFSYDVKMKEKGDIPEGYSVSREKKERFSLILESASTNQTSMYLCASSLSRTGRGRNTEAFFGQGTRLTVV.